This T cell receptor (beta chain) comes out of a study of blood T cell repertoires in COVID-19. Study in general: Samples of COVID-19 (acute and convalescent) were obtained from the United States, Italy and Spain. Nucleic acid was either cDNA or gDNA, and it came from T cells, B-cell-depleted T cells, or PBMCs.

Trimming removed 5 bases at V and 5 bases at J, with 16 bases between. From germline, CDR1 is SGHAT and CDR2 FQNNGV. The CDR3 consists of 15 residues. Sequenced by immunoSEQ multiplex PCR; TCRdb stores in-frame clones only, minus some. Among about 34,000 clones listed, roughly three quarters were seen once. The TCR comes from a human donor in a cohort sampled during active COVID-19. The chain has TRBV11-2 and TRBJ2-1; D gene ambiguous. The sample was peripheral blood. This CDR3 is CASSPPGSSNNEQFF. For the CDR3, the DNA is TGTGCCAGCAGCCCCCCGGGTTCATCGAACAATGAGCAGTTCTTC.